This entry lists 10 T cell receptor beta chains sequenced from one sample in a study of OX40 agonist ivuxolimab in advanced cancers. This table comes from immunoSEQ multiplex PCR, and its TCRdb copy is limited to in-frame clones, with some not included. Among tens of thousands of clones, approximately 94% were seen once, and the ten largest hold 15% to 19%. The sample consisted of CD4+ or CD8+ T cells sorted from blood, taken in a trial of the OX40 agonist ivuxolimab. The receptors come from an adult with an advanced solid tumor such as melanoma, head and neck, liver or kidney cancer.

The V call is TRBV2, the J call TRBJ1-1, with TRBD1 matching 11 bases. Germline CDR1 and CDR2: SNHLY and FYNNEI. The CDR3 length is 17 residues. V lost 5 bases, J lost 1 base, and 9 bases stayed unmatched. CDR3 amino acids: CASSWEGQGVRNTEAFF. CDR3 nucleotide sequence: TGTGCCAGCAGTTGGGAGGGACAGGGGGTGAGGAACACTGAAGCTTTCTTT.

The chain employs TRBV7-6 and TRBJ2-1; 8 bases align to TRBD2. Germline V gene data show CDR1 as SGHVS and CDR2 as FNYEAQ. Trimming cost V 2 bases and J 5 bases; bases outside gene matches: 5. The CDR3 sequence is 15 residues long. The CDR3 protein is CASSLPSGLHNEQFF. The CDR3 nucleotides read TGTGCCAGCAGCTTACCTAGCGGGTTACACAATGAGCAGTTCTTC. The variable domain in full, with the rest retrieved from reference TRBV7-6 and TRBJ2-1, is GAGVSQSPRYKVTKRGQDVALRCDPISGHVSLYWYRQALGQGPEFLTYFNYEAQQDKSGLPNDRFSAERPEGSISTLTIQRTEQRDSAMYRCASSLPSGLHNEQFFGPGTRLTVL.

The chain recombines TRBV6-5 with TRBJ1-1; TRBD1 matches 9 bases. Germline lookup yields CDR1 MNHEY and CDR2 SVGAGI. The CDR3 sequence is 15 residues long. The V and J ends lost 5 bases and 2 bases, in that order; junction bases with no gene match: 6. The CDR3 is CASSGTGILNTEAFF. The CDR3 nucleotides read TGTGCCAGCAGTGGGACAGGGATTCTTAACACTGAAGCTTTCTTT.

V usage is TRBV7-2 and J usage is TRBJ1-3, with 7 bases aligning to TRBD1. V trimming: 5 bases; J trimming: 4 bases; junction bases outside the gene matches: 8. Germline CDR1 and CDR2: SGHTA and FQGNSA. The CDR3 runs 15 residues. This CDR3 reads CASSETSGQGNTIYF. The CDR3, as DNA: TGTGCCAGCAGCGAAACGTCGGGACAGGGAAACACCATATATTTT.

The gene calls are TRBV12-5 and TRBJ2-2; TRBD1 matches at 9 bases. After removal of 6 bases from V and 11 bases from J, the junction contained 7 bases not matched to a gene. Germline V lookup: CDR1 LGHNT, CDR2 FRNRAP. This CDR3 has 13 amino acids. The CDR3 coding sequence is TGTGCTAGTGGAGGGACAGGGAGTGGTGAGCTGTTTTTT. It translates to CASGGTGSGELFF. Supplemented by reference TRBV12-5 and TRBJ2-2, the full variable domain reads DARVTQTPRHKVTEMGQEVTMRCQPILGHNTVFWYRQTMMQGLELLAYFRNRAPLDDSGMPKDRFSAEMPDATLATLKIQPSEPRDSAVYFCASGGTGSGELFFGEGSRLTVL.

The CDR3 coding sequence is TGTGCCAGCAGTTTTAGGGGCAGTGGCAATCAGCCCCAGCATTTT. Protein: CASSFRGSGNQPQHF. The V call is TRBV27, the J call TRBJ1-5; D may be TRBD1 (5 bases). The CDR3 covers 15 residues. Germline values: CDR1 MNHEY, CDR2 SMNVEV (reference sequence). V was pared by 3 bases and J by 2 bases, with 11 bases between.

The chain uses TRBV27 and TRBJ2-2, with D perhaps TRBD1 or TRBD2 (6 bases each). CDR3 length: 15 residues. Looked up from germline, CDR1 is MNHEY and CDR2 is SMNVEV (reference sequence). V dropped 6 bases and J dropped 0 bases, with 11 bases sitting between them. The CDR3 nucleotides read TGTGCCAGCAGCCGGGGGACACCGAACACCGGGGAGCTGTTTTTT. This translates into CASSRGTPNTGELFF.

The V call is TRBV27, the J call TRBJ1-2; D call uncertain. CDR3 length equals 14 residues. Trimming took 3 bases from V and 5 from J, leaving 13 bases between them. The V gene's germline CDR1 is MNHEY and CDR2 SMNVEV (reference sequence). The CDR3 DNA reads TGTGCCAGCAGTTTTATTTCAGTCCCTTATGGCTACACCTTC. Its translation: CASSFISVPYGYTF.

The rearrangement links TRBV7-2 to TRBJ1-6, with D uncertain. V was trimmed by 4 bases and J by 10 bases, leaving 17 bases between them. Germline CDR1 reads SGHTA; CDR2 reads FQGNSA. The CDR3 has 15 amino acids. CDR3: CASSSYSRGGSPLHF. The CDR3 coding sequence is TGTGCCAGCAGCTCCTACTCGAGAGGCGGATCACCCCTCCACTTT. The full variable domain, with the rest looked up from reference TRBV7-2 and TRBJ1-6, is GAGVSQSPSNKVTEKGKDVELRCDPISGHTALYWYRQSLGQGLEFLIYFQGNSAPDKSGLPSDRFSAERTGGSVSTLTIQRTQQEDSAVYLCASSSYSRGGSPLHFGNGTRLTVT.

The chain joins TRBV27 to TRBJ2-7; 7 nucleotides align to TRBD1. The CDR3 totals 17 residues. With V trimmed by 4 bases and J by 4 bases, 16 bases remained unmatched. Per the germline V gene, CDR1 is MNHEY and CDR2 is SMNVEV (reference sequence). The CDR3 nucleotides are TGTGCCAGCAGTTCCCATCAAACTATCGGGACAGAGTACGAGCAGTACTTC. Translated: CASSSHQTIGTEYEQYF.